These 6 T cell receptor beta chains share one sample of origin, sequenced in a study of T cells in Graves' hyperthyroidism and ophthalmopathy. Amplification of TCR beta CDR3 regions was performed using RNA transcripts as template. HTBI primers drove first-round RT-PCR of the TCR CDR3. TCRdb itself ran the multiplex PCR reads through MiXCR, one entry per CDR3 protein. The repertoire consists of about 250,000 distinct CDR3 sequences, with roughly 22% occurring once and the leading ten covering approximately 35%. The sequenced material came from blood. All receptors come from a woman aged 40 to 50 with Graves' ophthalmopathy.

The sample holds one count of this clonotype. V gene TRBV15 combines with J gene TRBJ2-5, with D tentatively TRBD1 (6 bases). The CDR3 has 15 residues. The germline V and J ends were trimmed by 2 bases and 2 bases, with 12 bases remaining between them. CDR1 and CDR2 from the germline V gene are LNHNV and YYDKDF (reference sequence). In DNA form, the CDR3 reads TGTGCCACCAGCAGACCTGGACAGTCGCAAGAGACCCAGTACTTC. Encoded protein: CATSRPGQSQETQYF.

This clonotype appeared many times. The CDR3: CASTKGLFTDTQYF. Here the CDR3 DNA reads TGTGCCAGTACCAAGGGTTTATTCACAGATACGCAGTATTTT. J is TRBJ2-3 and V is TRBV19, with D unresolved. CDR3 length equals 14 residues. Germline V gene sequence: CDR1 LNHDA, CDR2 SQIVND (reference sequence). Trimming took 7 bases from V and 2 from J, leaving 13 bases between them.

This clonotype was recorded at least ten times. The gene calls are TRBV28 and TRBJ1-2; D is undetermined. Trimming pared 11 bases from V and 8 bases from J, leaving 12 bases between. The CDR3 extends over 10 amino acids. Germline V gives CDR1 MDHEN, CDR2 SYDVKM. CDR3 DNA: TGTGCCGCGAAGGCGGCGGGCTACACCTTC. Translating it yields CAAKAAGYTF.

This CDR3 is CASSEFAGWGHQPQHF. DNA for the CDR3: TGTGCCAGCAGTGAATTTGCGGGATGGGGGCATCAGCCCCAGCATTTT. The chain joins TRBV6-1 to TRBJ1-5; perhaps TRBD1 as D (6 bases). The V end was cut by 2 bases, the J end by 5 bases, with 16 bases between. Per germline, CDR1 MNHNS and CDR2 SASEGT. CDR3 size: 16 residues.

The sample holds many counts of this clonotype. This chain uses TRBV11-1 with TRBJ1-1, with D possibly TRBD1 on 5 matching bases. The CDR3 is 14 amino acids. The V gene lost 6 bases and the J gene lost 2 bases, with 13 bases spanning the gap. In germline, CDR1 is SGHAT, CDR2 FQDESV (reference sequence). CDR3 in DNA: TGTGCCAGCAGGCACGCAGGGTTCAACACTGAAGCTTTCTTT. It is translated as CASRHAGFNTEAFF.

V is TRBV12-3 or TRBV12-4 and J is TRBJ1-5; D unresolved. V shed 4 bases and J shed 2 bases, with 9 bases lying between them. The CDR3 has 14 residues. The CDR3: CASSSTRGNQPQHF. In nucleotides, the CDR3 is TGTGCCAGCAGTTCTACACGGGGCAATCAGCCCCAGCATTTT.